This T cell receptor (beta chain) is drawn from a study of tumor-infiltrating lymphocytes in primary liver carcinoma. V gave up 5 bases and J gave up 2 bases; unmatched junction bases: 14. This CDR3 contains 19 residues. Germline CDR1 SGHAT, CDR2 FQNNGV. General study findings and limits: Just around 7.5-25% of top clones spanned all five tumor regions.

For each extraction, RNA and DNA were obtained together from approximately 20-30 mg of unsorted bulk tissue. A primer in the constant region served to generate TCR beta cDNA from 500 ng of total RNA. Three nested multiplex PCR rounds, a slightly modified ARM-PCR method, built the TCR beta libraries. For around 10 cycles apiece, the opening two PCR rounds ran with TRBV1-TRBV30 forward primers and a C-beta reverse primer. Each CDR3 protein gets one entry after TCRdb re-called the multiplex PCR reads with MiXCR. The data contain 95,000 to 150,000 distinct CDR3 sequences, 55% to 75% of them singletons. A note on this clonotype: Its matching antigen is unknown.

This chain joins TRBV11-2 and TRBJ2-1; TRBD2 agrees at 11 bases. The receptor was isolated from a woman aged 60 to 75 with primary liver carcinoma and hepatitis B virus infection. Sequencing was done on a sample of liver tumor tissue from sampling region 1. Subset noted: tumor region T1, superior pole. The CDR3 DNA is TGTGCCAGCAGCCCGCTCCACATTTCGGGACTAGCGGCCTACAATGAGCAGTTCTTC. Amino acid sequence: CASSPLHISGLAAYNEQFF.